This TCR beta chain derives from a study of blood T cell repertoires in COVID-19. Losses at the gene ends were 4 bases for V and 9 bases for J; bases not matched to a gene: 6. The CDR3 covers 14 residues. Germline V gives CDR1 SGHTA, CDR2 FQGTGA. Participants' reported clinical history set cohort assignment. Profiled with immunoSEQ multiplex PCR; TCRdb holds only in-frame clones, not every one. The sample gives approximately 210,000 clones, 75% to 85% of which show up once; 4.3% is in the top ten. The sequence came from a man in his thirties or forties with acute COVID-19. The J gene is TRBJ1-2, the V gene TRBV7-3; TRBD1 matches at 12 bases. The specimen was PBMCs or T cells enriched from blood (not recorded which). CDR3 loop: CASSSTGQGASYTF. The CDR3, as DNA: TGTGCCAGCAGCTCAACGGGACAGGGGGCCAGCTACACCTTC.